The 19 T cell receptor beta chains below come from one sample, sequenced in a study of blood T cells in healthy people across ages. For the second PCR, which ran for 7 to 11 cycles, a sample-barcoded 5' primer and a J-beta primer mix were used. One entry per CDR3 protein results from TCRdb running MiXCR on the 5' RACE reads. The sample consists of some 900,000 distinct CDR3 sequences, under 35% of them appearing once. The sequencing input was blood. These TCRs come from a woman aged 80 or over in good health.

This clonotype came up many times. The chain combines TRBV7-2 with TRBJ2-1; tentatively, D is TRBD1 or TRBD2 (6 bases each). Germline V lookup: CDR1 SGHTA, CDR2 FQGNSA. The CDR3 is 16 residues long. The V gene lost 7 bases and the J gene lost 0 bases, with 16 bases spanning the gap. The CDR3 DNA follows: TGTGCCAGCATCCGTATACGGGGGCACTCCTACAATGAGCAGTTCTTC. It is translated as CASIRIRGHSYNEQFF.

In its sample, this clonotype was seen a few times. Being one base from a much bigger clone, this may be a read error. The genes are TRBV10-3 and TRBJ2-1, with 10 bases identical to TRBD2. Trimming took 4 bases from V and 6 from J; bases not matched to a gene: 6. The CDR3 is 15 residues long. The V gene's germline CDR1 is ENHRY and CDR2 SYGVKD. In nucleotides, the CDR3 is TGTGCCATCAGTGGCCCTAGCGGGGGCCTCAATGAGCAGTTCTTC. Amino acids: CAISGPSGGLNEQFF.

This clonotype was seen at least ten times. The chain employs TRBV6-1 and TRBJ1-2, with a tentative D call TRBD1 (6 bases). This CDR3 has 15 residues. V dropped 5 bases and J dropped 0 bases, with 13 bases sitting between them. Germline V CDR1 and CDR2: MNHNS, SASEGT. The CDR3 DNA is TGTGCCAGCAGTCAACTGACAGGTTCTAACTATGGCTACACCTTC. Its translation is CASSQLTGSNYGYTF.

In regard to this clonotype: One end of the junction fails to match germline, which may point to a read error. The chain combines TRBV5-5 with TRBJ1-2; a possible D gene is TRBD1 (5 bases). The CDR3 length is 14 residues. The germline V gene has CDR1 SGHKS and CDR2 YYEKEE (reference sequence). Written as DNA, the CDR3 is TGTGCCAGCAGCTTGGGACAGACTAACTATGGCTGCACCTTC. It codes for CASSLGQTNYGCTF.

The chain employs TRBV7-2 and TRBJ1-1; 9 bases map to TRBD1. Germline loops: CDR1 SGHTA, CDR2 FQGNSA. This CDR3 spans 15 amino acids. J lost 10 bases, V lost 5 bases, and 14 bases had no gene match. CDR3 amino acids: CASSLGGQGGVRAFF. The DNA for the CDR3 is TGTGCCAGCAGCCTTGGGGGACAGGGTGGTGTAAGAGCTTTCTTT. The full variable domain, its missing parts supplied by reference TRBV7-2 and TRBJ1-1, is GAGVSQSPSNKVTEKGKDVELRCDPISGHTALYWYRQSLGQGLEFLIYFQGNSAPDKSGLPSDRFSAERTGGSVSTLTIQRTQQEDSAVYLCASSLGGQGGVRAFFGQGTRLTVV.

This clonotype was seen repeatedly, ten times or more. The J gene is TRBJ2-5, the V gene TRBV6-2 or TRBV6-3; the D gene is possibly TRBD2 (5 bases). Germline V CDR1 and CDR2: MNHEY, SVGEGT. This CDR3 spans 16 amino acids. Trimming left V 5 bases short and J 2 bases short, with 18 bases between. The CDR3 protein is CASSTRILPGQETQYF. The CDR3 DNA reads TGTGCCAGCAGTACACGGATCCTACCGGGGCAAGAGACCCAGTACTTC.

Details on this clonotype: The junction shows a germline mismatch at one end, possibly a read error. The chain combines TRBV4-2 with TRBJ1-4; maybe TRBD1 (5 bases). Germline lookup yields CDR1 LGHNA and CDR2 YNFKEQ. This CDR3 spans 15 amino acids. The CDR3 region has the DNA TGTGCCGGCAGCCAAGATCTAACAGGTAGTGAAAAACTGTTTTTT. Translation: CAGSQDLTGSEKLFF.

This chain uses TRBV20-1 with TRBJ1-2; no firm D call. Germline loops: CDR1 DFQATT, CDR2 SNEGSKA (reference sequence). Deletions cut 0 bases from V and 4 bases from J, with 12 bases between. CDR3 length: 14 amino acids. CDR3 region: CSARDRTGIYGYTF. CDR3 coding DNA: TGCAGTGCTAGAGATCGGACGGGGATCTATGGCTACACCTTC.

V is TRBV24-1 and J is TRBJ1-5; D is uncertain. Trimming shortened V by 3 bases and J by 3 bases, and 11 bases separated the two germline ends. The germline V gene has CDR1 KGHDR and CDR2 SFDVKD. The CDR3 loop spans 15 amino acids. The CDR3 region is CATSDSYRFNQPQHF. The CDR3 nucleotides are TGTGCCACCAGTGATAGTTATAGATTCAATCAGCCCCAGCATTTT.

Turning to this clonotype: A read error is possible here, since a much larger clone lies one base away. The gene calls are TRBV7-7 and TRBJ2-5, with unresolved D. The CDR3 length is 14 residues. Germline V gene data show CDR1 as SSHAT and CDR2 as FNYEAQ (reference sequence). The DNA for the CDR3 is TGTGCTAGCAGCTTAAGTCTCCCCCAAGAGACCCAGTACTTC. It yields the protein CASSLSLPQETQYF.

The chain combines TRBV11-2 with TRBJ2-1, with TRBD2 matching 8 bases. The J call may be wrong; the DNA end is better matched by TRBJ2-7. The CDR3 has 14 amino acids. The germline gives CDR1 SGHAT, CDR2 FQNNGV. CDR3 sequence (DNA): TGTGCCAGCAGCTCGGGGGGGATCTACAATGAGCAGTACTTC. This translates into CASSSGGIYNEQYF.

This clonotype was observed a handful of times. This chain links TRBV6-2 or TRBV6-3 with TRBJ1-2; TRBD1 might be the D (5 bases). The CDR3 extends over 15 amino acids. With 0 bases removed from V and 0 bases from J, the gap between germline ends came to 8 bases. Germline CDR1 and CDR2: MNHEY and SVGEGT. CDR3 sequence reads: CASSYSRGTNYGYTF. CDR3 nucleotides: TGTGCCAGCAGTTACTCTCGGGGGACTAACTATGGCTACACCTTC.

The chain links TRBV27 to TRBJ1-4, with 8 bases fitting TRBD1. Germline V gene lookup returns CDR1 MNHEY and CDR2 SMNVEV (reference sequence). CDR3 length: 16 amino acids. V lost 5 bases, J lost 7 bases, and 12 bases stayed unmatched. The CDR3 DNA follows: TGTGCCAGCAGTACTAGGACAGGGAGGTTTCGTGAAAAACTGTTTTTT. It encodes CASSTRTGRFREKLFF.

The rearrangement links TRBV11-3 to TRBJ2-3; 9 bases agree with TRBD1. Germline V lookup: CDR1 SGHNT, CDR2 YENEEA. Trimming cost V 5 bases and J 6 bases; bases outside gene matches: 6. The CDR3 sequence is 14 residues long. Here the CDR3 reads CASSRQGVQDTQYF. The CDR3 nucleotides read TGTGCCAGCAGCCGACAGGGGGTCCAGGATACGCAGTATTTT.

This clonotype was observed many times. The gene calls are TRBV7-9 and TRBJ2-1; D gene ambiguous. Trimming took 0 bases from V and 0 from J, leaving 6 bases between them. The germline V gene has CDR1 SEHNR and CDR2 FQNEAQ (reference sequence). The CDR3 sequence is 15 residues long. The CDR3 coding sequence is TGTGCCAGCAGCTTAGCGGGTAGCTCCTACAATGAGCAGTTCTTC. The encoded protein is CASSLAGSSYNEQFF.

The gene calls are TRBV5-1 and TRBJ1-2, with D possibly being TRBD1 (6 bases). V lost 0 bases to trimming and J lost 4 bases, with 13 bases between them. Germline-derived CDR1 and CDR2 are SGHRS and YFSETQ. This CDR3 has 15 amino acids. As DNA, the CDR3 is TGCGCCAGCAGCTTGGCTCTGACAGGAGTCTATGGCTACACCTTC. It encodes CASSLALTGVYGYTF.

The chain's CDR3 is CASSEQGLDTEAFF. In DNA form, the CDR3 reads TGCGCCAGCAGTGAACAGGGTTTGGACACTGAAGCTTTCTTT. The chain links TRBV10-1 to TRBJ1-1, with TRBD1 as a possible D gene (6 bases). The CDR3 is made up of 14 amino acids. Trimming took 3 bases from V and 3 from J, leaving 11 bases between them. Germline lookup yields CDR1 WNHNN and CDR2 SYGVQD (reference sequence).

The sample holds many counts of this clonotype. The chain is built from TRBV5-1 and TRBJ2-3, with D tentatively TRBD1 (5 bases). The V gene lost 2 bases and the J gene lost 1 base, with 8 bases spanning the gap. Germline V gives CDR1 SGHRS, CDR2 YFSETQ. CDR3 length equals 14 residues. The CDR3: CASSLMGRTDTQYF. CDR3 coding DNA: TGCGCCAGCAGCTTAATGGGGCGCACAGATACGCAGTATTTT.

The sample holds many counts of this clonotype. The CDR3: CASSLRGGEQYF. For the CDR3, the DNA is TGTGCCAGCAGTTTACGAGGAGGCGAGCAGTACTTC. This chain joins TRBV27 and TRBJ2-7; maybe TRBD2 (5 bases). Germline V gene lookup returns CDR1 MNHEY and CDR2 SMNVEV (reference sequence). There are 12 residues in the CDR3. V was trimmed by 2 bases and J by 6 bases, leaving 8 bases between them.